These 7 T cell receptor beta chains came from one sample sequenced in a study of blood T cell repertoires in COVID-19. TCRdb keeps only in-frame clones here, not all; method: immunoSEQ multiplex PCR. The sample holds some 300,000 clones, 88% seen once. Input material: PBMCs or T cells enriched from blood (not recorded which). The origin of the receptors is a woman aged 60-70 years in a cohort exposed to, infected with or recovered from COVID-19 (not recorded which).

This clone has a handful of counts. The J gene is TRBJ1-5, the V gene TRBV15; no clear D. The CDR3 length is 14 residues. Germline V gene sequence: CDR1 LNHNV, CDR2 YYDKDF (reference sequence). Trimming cost V 3 bases and J 4 bases, with 10 bases left between them. CDR3 in DNA: TGTGCCACCAGCAGCCCTGGCAGTAATCAGCCCCAGCATTTT. Its translation is CATSSPGSNQPQHF.

The V gene is TRBV2, the J gene TRBJ2-1, with TRBD2 matching over 12 bases. This CDR3 contains 16 residues. Germline CDR1 SNHLY, CDR2 FYNNEI. The junction had 4 bases not matched to a gene; V was cut back by 1 base and J by 6 bases. CDR3 loop: CASSEGLAGVINEQFF. DNA of the CDR3: TGTGCCAGCAGTGAAGGACTAGCGGGAGTAATCAATGAGCAGTTCTTC.

This sequence joins TRBV2 and TRBJ2-7; no firm D call. The length of the CDR3 is 13 residues. Per germline, CDR1 SNHLY and CDR2 FYNNEI. Trimming shortened V by 4 bases and J by 1 base, and 8 bases separated the two germline ends. For the CDR3, the DNA is TGTGCCAGCAGTGGTAGCAATTCCTACGAGCAGTACTTC. This translates into CASSGSNSYEQYF.

The chain carries TRBV4-1 and TRBJ2-5; the match to TRBD2 covers 15 bases. This CDR3 spans 18 amino acids. V trimming: 3 bases; J trimming: 1 base; junction bases outside the gene matches: 6. Germline-derived CDR1 and CDR2 are MGHRA and YSYEKL. CDR3 protein: CASSQLGLAGGPQETQYF. CDR3 bases: TGCGCCAGCAGCCAGCTCGGACTAGCGGGAGGGCCCCAAGAGACCCAGTACTTC.

The chain is built from TRBV28 and TRBJ1-1, with 7 bases lining up with TRBD1. The junction had 6 bases not matched to a gene; V was cut back by 7 bases and J by 1 base. Germline CDR1 and CDR2: MDHEN and SYDVKM. This CDR3 is built from 14 residues. CDR3 region: CASIPGQTNTEAFF. Written as DNA, the CDR3 is TGTGCCAGCATTCCGGGACAGACGAACACTGAAGCTTTCTTT.

In its sample, this clone was seen a few times. The chain couples TRBV29-1 to TRBJ2-7, with D tentatively TRBD1 (5 bases). CDR1 and CDR2 from the germline V gene are SQVTM and ANQGSEA. The V end was cut by 7 bases, the J end by 1 base, with 17 bases between. The CDR3 extends over 14 amino acids. The CDR3 DNA follows: TGCAGCGCACTGCAGGGCGTATTATCCTACGAGCAGTACTTC. Its translation: CSALQGVLSYEQYF.

The CDR3 sequence: CASSPGTGHYTF. The CDR3 coding sequence is TGCGCCAGCAGCCCAGGGACAGGCCACTACACCTTC. The chain has TRBV5-1 and TRBJ1-2; the match to TRBD1 covers 8 bases. CDR3 length: 12 residues. Trimming removed 4 bases from V and 10 bases from J; junction bases left unmatched: 6. Germline CDR1 SGHRS, CDR2 YFSETQ.